This T cell receptor (beta chain) derives from a study of T cell repertoires and HLA-DP antigens (dated by TCRdb to between 2017 and 2018). In terms of the full investigation: The study used an in vitro model of CD4+ T cell alloreactivity against allogeneic HLA-DP presented by transduced HeLa cells. An average DNA input of about 210 ng was used for sorted CD137+CD4+ samples, compared with approximately 1,300 ng for pre-culture CD4+ samples. The three donors were two male and one female, with ages ranging from the 18-to-29 to the 60-to-69 age band. Compared with self, one alloantigen differed at one amino acid in the peptide-binding groove and the other differed at fewer than 12, modelling structurally similar versus dissimilar alloantigens.

TCRB CDR3 regions were amplified with the immunoSEQ multiplex PCR using forward primers for 54 TRBV segments and reverse primers for 13 TRBJ segments. Pre-culture CD4+ samples were sequenced at deep resolution with a target of about 220,000 T cell genomes. Sequencing of the amplicons was done on an Illumina HiSeq System, giving 87 bp reads that spanned the CDR3. Processing in the source paper ran as follows. PCR and sequencing errors in the reads were corrected, and CDR3 regions were defined by aligning to IMGT reference sequences. Synthetic template pools were used to estimate counts of templates and unique rearrangements. Clonality was computed as 1 minus Pielou's evenness. The Daley-Smith estimator was used to estimate richness. Repertoire overlap was measured with Morisita's index. A clone counted as low-abundance if it appeared in cultured samples but went undetected in the pre-culture repertoire of the same donor. TCRdb carries this immuneACCESS record with in-frame sequences only. Its versions omit some clonotypes, under half of them owing to an unresolved V gene in the studies checked, with the rest unexplained. V, J and clone size are taken as reported in that table, and D and trimming were inferred from the DNA itself. The sample table records approximately 90,000 clones; about nine tenths of these occur just once. The top ten clones comprise about 1.8% of the sample.

Untouched CD4+ T cells were isolated from Ficoll-separated PBMC through negative selection with magnetic beads, and an average purity of 97.7% was reached. Magnetic beads were used to isolate untouched CD4+ T cells from Ficoll-separated PBMC, giving roughly 98% purity with negligible CD8+ contamination. Peripheral blood mononuclear cells were supplied by the buffy coats of a few healthy blood donors, who served as the study donors. Each of the three donors was CMV seronegative. Genomic DNA was extracted with the DNeasy Blood & Tissue Kit. For each subject, genomic DNA from sorted CD137+CD4+ cells and from pre-culture CD4+ baseline samples underwent TCRB sequencing. A note on this clone: Its antigen has not been determined. Per-base quality was not reported, and no clone a single base away is much larger than it.

Study-wide findings and limitations: Separate analysis of naive and memory CD4+ repertoires was not performed. The study was limited by having just a few donors, by relying on a non-physiological HeLa antigen-presenting system, and by using total CD4+ cells as responders. Average cumulative frequency of clones undetected before culture was around 39% against one allele and around 51% against the other. Sorted CD137+ cells showed similar clonality against both alloantigens (approximately 0.36), much higher than the clonality of pre-culture samples (roughly 0.04).

This sequence originates from a man in his fifties or sixties in good health and CMV-seronegative. What was sequenced was CD4+ T cells from PBMCs.

The DNA is as follows: TGTGCCAGTAGAAGTCGGGGGGCTGAGGAAAAGACCCAGTACTTC. It translates as CASRSRGAEEKTQYF. The rearrangement combines TRBV19 with TRBJ2-5, with TRBD2 perhaps the D gene, on 7 matching bases. Reading from cysteine to phenylalanine, the CDR3 counts 15 amino acids. Of all the DNA, just the CDR3 is kept, 45 bases in frame from base 1. CDR1 and CDR2 (LNHDA, SQIVND) derive from the germline V gene (reference sequence). The V end loses 6 bases and the J end loses 6 bases, and a stretch of 20 bases separates them.